The 16 T cell receptor beta chains below were found in one sample sequenced in a study of blood T cell repertoires in COVID-19. Generated by immunoSEQ multiplex PCR, the TCRdb table keeps only in-frame clones and is missing some. The table shows over 350,000 clones, with approximately 93% occurring only once. Sequencing was carried out using PBMCs or T cells enriched from blood (not recorded which). These receptors were taken from a woman between 35 and 50 years old who had been exposed to COVID-19.

The V and J genes are TRBV14 and TRBJ2-5, with a possible D match to TRBD1 (5 bases). The CDR3 has 16 residues. Germline V CDR1 and CDR2: SGHDN, FVKESK. Trimming took 0 bases from V and 5 from J, leaving 16 bases between them. Here the CDR3 reads CASSQDRGRWWETQYF. In DNA form, the CDR3 reads TGTGCCAGCAGCCAAGATAGGGGCAGGTGGTGGGAGACCCAGTACTTC.

The chain has TRBV29-1 and TRBJ2-7; 13 bases agree with TRBD2. Per the germline V gene, CDR1 is SQVTM and CDR2 is ANQGSEA. J was trimmed by 4 bases and V by 5 bases; bases with no gene match: 5. This CDR3 contains 14 residues. CDR3 loop: CSVSRTSGRYEQYF. CDR3 in DNA: TGCAGCGTTAGCCGGACTAGCGGGAGATACGAGCAGTACTTC.

V usage is TRBV6-1 and J usage is TRBJ2-3, with TRBD2 matching 16 bases. The CDR3 has 18 amino acids. Germline CDR1 and CDR2: MNHNS and SASEGT. V gave up 2 bases and J gave up 5 bases; unmatched junction bases: 7. The CDR3 sequence: CASSERGLAGGLRDTQYF. The CDR3 DNA reads as TGTGCCAGCAGTGAAAGGGGACTAGCGGGAGGGCTGAGAGATACGCAGTATTTT.

The count of this clone is one. V and J are TRBV6-5 and TRBJ2-7; 9 bases match TRBD1. CDR1 MNHEY and CDR2 SVGAGI come from the germline V gene. The length of the CDR3 is 14 residues. V lost 8 bases to trimming and J lost 3 bases; unmatched junction nucleotides: 8. CDR3 bases: TGTGCCAGCGACCGGGACAGGGTCCTCTACGAGCAGTACTTC. It translates to CASDRDRVLYEQYF.

This clone came up once. The V gene is TRBV24-1, the J gene TRBJ1-5; D gene ambiguous. Germline loops: CDR1 KGHDR, CDR2 SFDVKD. Trimming removed 5 bases at V and 9 bases at J, with 10 bases between. The CDR3 totals 12 residues. The DNA of the CDR3 is TGTGCCACCAGTGCCTCCGGGATGCCCCAGCATTTT. It yields the protein CATSASGMPQHF.

The CDR3 here is CASSFDRASSYEQYF. The DNA of the CDR3 is TGTGCCAGCAGCTTCGACAGGGCAAGCTCCTACGAGCAGTACTTC. The chain links TRBV2 to TRBJ2-7, with 7 nucleotides matching TRBD1. This CDR3 has 15 residues. Losses at the gene ends were 6 bases for V and 0 bases for J; bases not matched to a gene: 8. CDR1 is SNHLY, CDR2 FYNNEI, per germline.

The chain combines TRBV24-1 with TRBJ1-3; D gene uncertain. Per germline, CDR1 KGHDR and CDR2 SFDVKD. The CDR3 is 13 amino acids. Trimming cost V 5 bases and J 7 bases, with 11 bases left between them. The CDR3 DNA reads TGTGCCACCAGTGCTGAGGGTGAGAACACCATATATTTT. Its protein product is CATSAEGENTIYF.

The genes are TRBV7-9 and TRBJ1-4, with 7 nucleotides matching TRBD1. Per germline, CDR1 SEHNR and CDR2 FQNEAQ (reference sequence). V gave up 0 bases and J gave up 8 bases; unmatched junction bases: 3. This CDR3 is built from 14 residues. CDR3 protein: CASSLAGGKEKLFF. For the CDR3, the DNA is TGTGCCAGCAGCTTAGCAGGGGGCAAGGAAAAACTGTTTTTT.

The genes are TRBV19 and TRBJ1-5, with D possibly being TRBD1 (6 bases). The V gene's germline CDR1 is LNHDA and CDR2 SQIVND (reference sequence). The CDR3 has 16 amino acids. The V and J ends lost 5 bases and 3 bases respectively, with 17 bases between them. The chain's CDR3 is CASSAYRVQNNQPQHF. The CDR3 DNA follows: TGTGCCAGTAGTGCCTACAGGGTACAAAACAATCAGCCCCAGCATTTT.

This clone appeared a few times. The chain employs TRBV2 and TRBJ2-2, with 8 bases identical to TRBD1. The CDR3 loop spans 14 amino acids. J gave up 2 bases and V 8 bases, and 4 bases lay outside the gene matches. Germline CDR1 reads SNHLY; CDR2 reads FYNNEI. The CDR3 here is CASGQGPNTGELFF. CDR3 sequence (DNA): TGTGCCAGCGGACAGGGTCCTAACACCGGGGAGCTGTTTTTT.

V is TRBV4-3 and J is TRBJ1-1, with D tentatively TRBD1 (5 bases). This CDR3 region has 15 residues. Trimming cost V 0 bases and J 0 bases, with 8 bases left between them. The germline V gene has CDR1 LGHNA and CDR2 YSLEER. The CDR3 DNA sequence: TGCGCCAGCAGCCAAGATGGACACATGAACACTGAAGCTTTCTTT. This codes for CASSQDGHMNTEAFF.

The chain combines TRBV6-5 with TRBJ2-5; 10 nucleotides match TRBD2. This CDR3 is 15 amino acids long. Germline CDR1 and CDR2: MNHEY and SVGAGI. V trimming: 5 bases; J trimming: 2 bases; junction bases outside the gene matches: 5. The CDR3 nucleotides are TGTGCCAGCAGTACGGGACTAGCGATTCAAGAGACCCAGTACTTC. Encoded protein: CASSTGLAIQETQYF.

The genes are TRBV21-1 and TRBJ2-1; the table's TRBD2 call for D was not verified on the DNA. TRBV21-1 is labeled a pseudogene. This CDR3 is 21 amino acids long. CDR3: CASSKPGLGLALSHSYNEQFF. The CDR3, as DNA: TGTGCCAGCAGCAAGCCGGGGCTGGGACTAGCGCTTTCGCACTCCTACAATGAGCAGTTCTTC.

The chain couples TRBV2 to TRBJ2-2; 13 nucleotides agree with TRBD2. V was pared by 10 bases and J by 3 bases, with 11 bases of the junction left unmatched. Germline CDR1 is SNHLY and CDR2 is FYNNEI. CDR3 size: 17 residues. As DNA, the CDR3 is TGTGCCATCTGGACTAGCGGGAGAGAGACGGACACCGGGGAGCTGTTTTTT. It encodes CAIWTSGRETDTGELFF.

The CDR3, as DNA: TGCGCCAGCAGCTTGGAAAAGGGGCTAGGCACAGATACGCAGTATTTT. This codes for CASSLEKGLGTDTQYF. This chain joins TRBV5-1 and TRBJ2-3; possible D gene TRBD1, 5 bases. Germline V gives CDR1 SGHRS, CDR2 YFSETQ. CDR3 length: 16 amino acids. The V and J ends lost 0 bases and 1 base respectively, with 12 bases between them. Looking up the rest from reference TRBV5-1 and TRBJ2-3 gives the full variable domain: KAGVTQTPRYLIKTRGQQVTLSCSPISGHRSVSWYQQTPGQGLQFLFEYFSETQRNKGNFPGRFSGRQFSNSRSEMNVSTLELGDSALYLCASSLEKGLGTDTQYFGPGTRLTVL.

J is TRBJ2-2 and V is TRBV5-1; 7 bases agree with TRBD2. Looked up from germline, CDR1 is SGHRS and CDR2 is YFSETQ. With 0 bases clipped from V and 6 bases from J, the junction kept 2 bases outside the gene matches. The CDR3 totals 14 residues. The CDR3 nucleotides read TGCGCCAGCAGCTTGGCCGGGGGGTCCGGGGAGCTGTTTTTT. As protein: CASSLAGGSGELFF. The full variable domain, its missing parts supplied by reference TRBV5-1 and TRBJ2-2, is KAGVTQTPRYLIKTRGQQVTLSCSPISGHRSVSWYQQTPGQGLQFLFEYFSETQRNKGNFPGRFSGRQFSNSRSEMNVSTLELGDSALYLCASSLAGGSGELFFGEGSRLTVL.